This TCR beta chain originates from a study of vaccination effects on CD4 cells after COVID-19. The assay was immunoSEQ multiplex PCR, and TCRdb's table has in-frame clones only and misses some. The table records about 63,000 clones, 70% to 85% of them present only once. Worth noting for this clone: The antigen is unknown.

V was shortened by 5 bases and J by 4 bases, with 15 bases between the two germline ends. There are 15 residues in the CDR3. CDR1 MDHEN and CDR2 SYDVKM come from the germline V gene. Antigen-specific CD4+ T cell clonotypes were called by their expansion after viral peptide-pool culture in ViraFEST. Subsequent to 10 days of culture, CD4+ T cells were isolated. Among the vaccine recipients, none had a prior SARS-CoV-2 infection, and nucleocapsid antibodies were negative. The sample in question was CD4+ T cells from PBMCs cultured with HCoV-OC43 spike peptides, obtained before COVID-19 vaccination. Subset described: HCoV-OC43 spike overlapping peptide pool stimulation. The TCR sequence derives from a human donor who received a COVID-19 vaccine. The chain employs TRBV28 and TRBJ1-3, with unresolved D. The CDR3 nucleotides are TGTGCCAGCAGTCCCCTCTTGAACGTCGGAAACACCATATATTTT. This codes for CASSPLLNVGNTIYF.